The following is a T cell receptor beta chain sequence with its context. V lost 3 bases and J lost 7; bases outside the gene matches: 5. The CDR3 consists of 14 residues. The germline gives CDR1 LNHDA, CDR2 SQIVND (reference sequence). The sample originates from a study of T cells in tumors after PD-1 blockade. Study-level information: Each patient got pembrolizumab 200 mg every 3 weeks or cemiplimab 350 mg every 2 weeks. A subset received ongoing vismodegib 150 mg daily alongside anti-PD-1 therapy. Mean per blood sample: 113,528 templates (about 24,000-257,772), approximately 37,000 unique clonotypes.

The protocol was immunoSEQ multiplex PCR, while the TCRdb copy is restricted to in-frame clones and leaves out a portion. The sample holds tens of thousands of clones, roughly 80% seen once. Input was roughly 600 ng to 6,004 ng of genomic DNA from tumor or blood. This clonotype originated in a human donor with advanced basal cell or squamous cell carcinoma (not recorded which). The sample was PBMCs, taken before anti-PD-1 therapy. V and J are TRBV19 and TRBJ1-1; TRBD1 matches 10 bases. The CDR3 spells CASSMRDRGGEAFF. The CDR3 region has the DNA TGTGCCAGTAGTATGAGGGACAGGGGTGGTGAAGCTTTCTTT.